Below are 10 T cell receptor beta chains sequenced from a single sample in a study of OX40 agonist ivuxolimab in advanced cancers. TCRdb's table, derived via immunoSEQ multiplex PCR, lists solely in-frame clones and lacks some. The sample shows more than 60,000 clones, 80% to 85% of them seen only once. The starting material was CD4+ or CD8+ T cells sorted from blood, obtained in a trial of the OX40 agonist ivuxolimab. The receptors shown here come from an adult with an advanced solid tumor such as melanoma, head and neck, liver or kidney cancer.

This clone turned up a few times. The genes are TRBV18 and TRBJ1-4; 7 bases map to TRBD1. Germline V gene sequence: CDR1 KGHSH, CDR2 LQKENI. This CDR3 spans 18 amino acids. V trimming: 4 bases; J trimming: 7 bases; junction bases outside the gene matches: 18. The CDR3 protein is CASSRRDSEGGSGEKLFF. The CDR3 DNA reads TGTGCCAGCTCACGCAGGGACAGTGAAGGGGGTAGCGGTGAAAAACTGTTTTTT.

This clone was observed a few times. The chain combines TRBV4-2 with TRBJ1-3; possibly TRBD1 for D (6 bases). Germline V gene lookup returns CDR1 LGHNA and CDR2 YNFKEQ. Between the trimmed V and J ends, which lost 0 bases and 5 bases, there was a span of 11 bases. This CDR3 region has 15 residues. The CDR3 nucleotides are TGTGCCAGCAGCCAAGATGCACAGGGCCGAAACACCATATATTTT. Translation: CASSQDAQGRNTIYF.

This chain links TRBV25-1 with TRBJ1-1; D gene unclear. V gave up 1 base and J gave up 1 base, with 7 bases separating them. Looked up from germline, CDR1 is MGHDK and CDR2 is SYGVNS. This CDR3 has 14 residues. CDR3 in DNA: TGTGCCAGCAGTGAATTGACGGCGAACACTGAAGCTTTCTTT. This sequence encodes CASSELTANTEAFF.

The chain carries TRBV4-2 and TRBJ2-1, with 7 bases matching TRBD2. CDR1 is LGHNA, CDR2 YNFKEQ, per germline. This CDR3 region has 16 residues. The V segment lost 1 base and the J segment 4 bases; nucleotides outside the gene matches: 7. CDR3 DNA sequence: TGTGCCAGCAGCCAAGGGACTAGTAGGGAATACAATGAGCAGTTCTTC. Translating gives CASSQGTSREYNEQFF.

This chain joins TRBV15 and TRBJ2-5; perhaps TRBD1 as D (6 bases). From germline, CDR1 is LNHNV and CDR2 YYDKDF (reference sequence). Trimming pared 1 base from V and 1 base from J, leaving 7 bases between. This CDR3 has 14 residues. The CDR3 DNA reads TGTGCCACCAGCAGAGGGACAGCCCAAGAGACCCAGTACTTC. The encoded protein is CATSRGTAQETQYF.

The chain combines TRBV10-3 with TRBJ2-7, with D perhaps TRBD1 or TRBD2 (7 bases each). The CDR3 consists of 16 residues. The V gene lost 4 bases and the J gene lost 2 bases, with 18 bases spanning the gap. CDR1 and CDR2 from the germline V gene are ENHRY and SYGVKD. The CDR3 DNA reads as TGTGCCATCAGTGGAGGGAGGGCAGGGGGAGCCTACGAGCAGTACTTC. It translates to CAISGGRAGGAYEQYF.

This clone has just one count. J is TRBJ2-7 and V is TRBV21-1; the table calls TRBD2, which could not be checked here. TRBV21-1 is classified as a pseudogene. The CDR3 sequence is 16 residues long. The CDR3 DNA follows: TGTGCCAGCAGCAAAGAAACTCTAGCGGACTTCTACGAGCAGTACTTC. Amino acids: CASSKETLADFYEQYF.

A word on this clone: The junction departs from germline at one end; a sequencing error may be responsible. Within the sample, other DNA sequences also encode this same CDR3. The chain is built from TRBV29-1 and TRBJ1-4, with a tentative D call TRBD1 (6 bases). Germline V CDR1 and CDR2: SQVTM, ANQGSEA. The CDR3 totals 15 residues. CDR3 sequence: CSVEKSQGINGKLFF. The CDR3, as DNA: TGCAGTGTTGAAAAGTCGCAGGGGATAAACGGAAAACTGTTTTTT.

The J gene is TRBJ2-5, the V gene TRBV27; no reliable D call. The CDR3 has 14 residues. Per germline, CDR1 MNHEY and CDR2 SMNVEV (reference sequence). V was pared by 1 base and J by 5 bases, with 11 bases between. The CDR3 DNA is TGTGCCAGCAGTTTATTACAGACTGGGGAGACCCAGTACTTC. Amino acids: CASSLLQTGETQYF.

The rearrangement uses TRBV7-2 and TRBJ1-5, with D unclear. Germline loops: CDR1 SGHTA, CDR2 FQGNSA. Trimming took off 2 bases at V and 2 bases at J, with 7 bases between the two ends. The CDR3 has 14 residues. CDR3 amino acids: CASSLRVGNQPQHF. The CDR3, as DNA: TGTGCCAGCAGCTTAAGGGTGGGCAATCAGCCCCAGCATTTT.